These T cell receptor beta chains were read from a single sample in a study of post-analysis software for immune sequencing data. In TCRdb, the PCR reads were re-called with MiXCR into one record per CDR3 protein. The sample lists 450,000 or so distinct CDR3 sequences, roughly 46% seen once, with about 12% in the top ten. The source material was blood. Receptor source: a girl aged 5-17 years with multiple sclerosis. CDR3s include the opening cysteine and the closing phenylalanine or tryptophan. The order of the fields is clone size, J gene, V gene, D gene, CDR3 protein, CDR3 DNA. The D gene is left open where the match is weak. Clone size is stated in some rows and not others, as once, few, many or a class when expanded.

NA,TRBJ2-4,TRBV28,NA,CASSLGPVAKNIQYF,TGTGCCAGCAGTCTAGGCCCTGTAGCCAAAAACATTCAGTACTTC
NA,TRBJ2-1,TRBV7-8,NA,CASIETGLGFYNEQFF,TGTGCCAGCATCGAAACAGGGTTAGGGTTTTACAATGAGCAGTTCTTC
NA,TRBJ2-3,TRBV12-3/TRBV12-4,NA,CASSFRDPPLTATDTQYF,TGTGCCAGCAGTTTCAGGGACCCTCCTTTAACGGCGACAGATACGCAGTATTTT
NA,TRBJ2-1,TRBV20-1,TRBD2,CSARVSTSGGWNEQFF,TGCAGTGCTAGAGTTTCGACTAGCGGGGGTTGGAATGAGCAGTTCTTC
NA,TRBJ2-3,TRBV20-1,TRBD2,CSADWTSRTDTQYF,TGCAGTGCCGACTGGACTAGCCGCACAGATACGCAGTATTTT
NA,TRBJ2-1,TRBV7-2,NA,CASSLAGLLRSEQFF,TGTGCCAGCAGCTTAGCGGGGCTGCTAAGGTCGGAGCAGTTCTTC
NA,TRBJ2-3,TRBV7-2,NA,CASSRRFGAEPDTQYF,TGTGCCAGCAGCAGACGGTTTGGGGCCGAACCTGATACGCAGTATTTT
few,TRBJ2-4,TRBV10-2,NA,CASSETRRAKNIQYF,TGCGCCAGCAGTGAAACAAGAAGAGCCAAAAACATTCAGTACTTC
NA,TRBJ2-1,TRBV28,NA,CASSQPTGIPYNEQFF,TGTGCCAGCAGTCAACCCACAGGGATTCCCTACAATGAGCAGTTCTTC
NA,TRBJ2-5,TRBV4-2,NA,CASSLEYRRYQETQYF,TGTGCCAGCAGCCTAGAGTACCGGAGGTACCAAGAGACCCAGTACTTC
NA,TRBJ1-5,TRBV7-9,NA,CASSSGHNSNQPQHF,TGTGCCAGCAGCTCTGGACACAATAGCAATCAGCCCCAGCATTTT
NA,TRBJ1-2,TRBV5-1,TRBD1,CANSRGGQDYGYTF,TGCGCCAACAGCCGAGGAGGACAGGACTATGGCTACACCTTC
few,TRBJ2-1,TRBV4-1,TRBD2,CASSQTSDSYNEQFF,TGCGCCAGCAGCCAAACTAGCGATTCCTACAATGAGCAGTTCTTC
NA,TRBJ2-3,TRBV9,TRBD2,CASSVEASGIEGTDTQYF,TGTGCCAGCAGCGTAGAAGCTAGCGGGATAGAGGGCACAGATACGCAGTATTTT
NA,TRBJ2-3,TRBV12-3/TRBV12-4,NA,CASSEVGLGSTDTQYF,TGTGCCAGCAGTGAGGTTGGGCTCGGGAGCACAGATACGCAGTATTTT
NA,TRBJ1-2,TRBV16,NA,CASSQGPRDYTF,TGTGCCAGCAGCCAAGGCCCCCGGGACTACACCTTC
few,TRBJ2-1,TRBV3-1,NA,CASSQEGVRLSYNEQFF,TGTGCCAGCAGCCAAGAAGGGGTGCGCCTCTCCTACAATGAGCAGTTCTTC
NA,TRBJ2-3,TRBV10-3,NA,CAISEGLSSGTDTQYF,TGTGCCATCAGTGAGGGCTTGTCGAGCGGCACAGATACGCAGTATTTT
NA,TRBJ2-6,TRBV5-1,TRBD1,CASSFRTGSIATGANVLTF,TGCGCCAGCAGCTTCCGGACAGGGAGTATAGCGACTGGGGCCAACGTCCTGACTTTC
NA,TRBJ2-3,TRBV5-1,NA,CASSSTQGLHGDTQYF,TGCGCCAGCAGCTCGACACAGGGACTCCATGGAGATACGCAGTATTTT
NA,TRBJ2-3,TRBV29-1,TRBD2,CSVSDQVSGVLDTQYF,TGCAGCGTCTCCGATCAGGTTAGCGGGGTCTTAGATACGCAGTATTTT
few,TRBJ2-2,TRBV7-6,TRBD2,CASSLVRTSPNTGELFF,TGTGCCAGCAGCTTAGTTAGGACTAGCCCGAACACCGGGGAGCTGTTTTTT
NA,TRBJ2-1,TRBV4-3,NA,CASSQERATYEQFF,TGCGCCAGCAGCCAAGAGAGGGCCACCTACGAGCAGTTCTTC
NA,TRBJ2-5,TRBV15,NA,CATSRDPRSLSEETQYF,TGTGCCACCAGCAGAGATCCCAGGAGCCTGAGCGAAGAGACCCAGTACTTC
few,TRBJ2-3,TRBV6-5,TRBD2,CASSYSWARGADTQYF,TGTGCCAGCAGTTACTCCTGGGCCCGGGGGGCAGATACGCAGTATTTT
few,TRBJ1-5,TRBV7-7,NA,CASSLDRAQPQHF,TGTGCTAGCAGCCTCGACCGGGCTCAGCCCCAGCATTTT
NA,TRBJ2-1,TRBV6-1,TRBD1,CASSEVRTGRWISGRSYNEQFF,TGTGCCAGCAGTGAAGTCAGGACAGGGCGCTGGATTAGCGGACGCTCCTACAATGAGCAGTTCTTC
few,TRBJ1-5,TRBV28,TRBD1,CAGSTGTGLSPQHF,TGTGCCGGGTCTACCGGGACAGGGCTTTCGCCCCAGCATTTT
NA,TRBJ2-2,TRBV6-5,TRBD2,CATRGLADNTGELFF,TGTGCCACCCGGGGACTAGCGGATAACACCGGGGAGCTGTTTTTT
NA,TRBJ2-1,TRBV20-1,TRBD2,CSARGDYWQFF,TGCAGTGCTAGAGGGGACTACTGGCAGTTCTTC
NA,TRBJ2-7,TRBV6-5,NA,CASSASPRSSYEQYF,TGTGCCAGCAGTGCCAGTCCAAGGAGCTCCTACGAGCAGTACTTC
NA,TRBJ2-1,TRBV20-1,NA,CSARDLGGTSGEQFF,TGCAGTGCTAGAGATTTGGGAGGAACTAGTGGAGAGCAGTTCTTC
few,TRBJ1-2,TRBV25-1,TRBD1,CASSETGSGYTF,TGTGCCAGCTCGGAGACAGGGTCTGGCTACACCTTC
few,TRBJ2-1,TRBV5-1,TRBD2,CASSSGLAQPYNEQFF,TGCGCCAGCAGCTCGGGACTAGCCCAGCCCTACAATGAGCAGTTCTTC
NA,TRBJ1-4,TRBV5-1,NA,CASSLQGANEKLFF,TGCGCCAGCAGCTTGCAAGGGGCTAATGAAAAACTGTTTTTT
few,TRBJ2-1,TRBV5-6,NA,CASSLSGFINEQFF,TGTGCCAGCAGCTTGTCCGGTTTTATTAATGAGCAGTTCTTC
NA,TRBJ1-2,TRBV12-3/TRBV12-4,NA,CASSPTGRYGYTF,TGTGCCAGCAGTCCGACAGGACGCTATGGCTACACCTTC
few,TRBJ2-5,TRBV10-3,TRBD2,CAISLAGGQETQYF,TGTGCCATCAGCCTAGCGGGTGGACAAGAGACCCAGTACTTC
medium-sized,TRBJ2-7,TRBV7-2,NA,CASSPEWGLIYEQYF,TGTGCCAGCAGCCCAGAGTGGGGGCTCATCTACGAGCAGTACTTC
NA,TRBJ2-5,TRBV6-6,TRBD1,CASRRGGTGAKETQYF,TGTGCCAGCAGAAGGGGAGGGACAGGGGCGAAGGAGACCCAGTACTTC
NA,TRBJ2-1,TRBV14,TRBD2,CASSQRTSGNNEQFF,TGTGCCAGCAGCCAAAGGACTAGCGGAAACAATGAGCAGTTCTTC
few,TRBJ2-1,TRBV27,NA,CASSLRDYNEQFF,TGTGCCAGCAGTTTGAGGGACTACAATGAGCAGTTCTTC
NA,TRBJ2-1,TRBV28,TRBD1,CASSSKPRRTGYYNEQFF,TGTGCCAGCAGCTCAAAACCCCGCCGGACAGGGTACTACAATGAGCAGTTCTTC
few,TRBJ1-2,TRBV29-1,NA,CSVGSGPGVDGYTF,TGCAGCGTGGGATCGGGCCCGGGCGTCGATGGCTACACCTTC
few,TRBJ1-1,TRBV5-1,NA,CASSLDPTVNTEAFF,TGCGCCAGCAGCTTGGACCCTACCGTGAACACTGAAGCTTTCTTT
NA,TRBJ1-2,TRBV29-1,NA,CSVAGGFNYGYTF,TGCAGCGTTGCGGGGGGGTTTAACTATGGCTACACCTTC
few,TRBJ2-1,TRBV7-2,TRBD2,CASSLRLAGWSYNEQFF,TGTGCCAGCAGCTTAAGATTAGCGGGATGGTCCTACAATGAGCAGTTCTTC
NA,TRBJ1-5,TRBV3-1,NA,CASSQDRYQPQHF,TGTGCCAGCAGCCAAGACCGTTATCAGCCCCAGCATTTT
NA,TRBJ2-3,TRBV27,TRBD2,CACAGTSGIFYTDTQYF,TGTGCCTGCGCCGGGACTAGCGGAATTTTTTACACAGATACGCAGTATTTT
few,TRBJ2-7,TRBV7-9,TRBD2,CASSLSGAGGFYEQYF,TGTGCCAGCAGCTTAAGTGGAGCGGGAGGTTTCTACGAGCAGTACTTC
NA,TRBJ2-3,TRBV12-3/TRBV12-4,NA,CASAGGTPQYF,TGTGCCAGCGCTGGGGGGACCCCGCAGTATTTT